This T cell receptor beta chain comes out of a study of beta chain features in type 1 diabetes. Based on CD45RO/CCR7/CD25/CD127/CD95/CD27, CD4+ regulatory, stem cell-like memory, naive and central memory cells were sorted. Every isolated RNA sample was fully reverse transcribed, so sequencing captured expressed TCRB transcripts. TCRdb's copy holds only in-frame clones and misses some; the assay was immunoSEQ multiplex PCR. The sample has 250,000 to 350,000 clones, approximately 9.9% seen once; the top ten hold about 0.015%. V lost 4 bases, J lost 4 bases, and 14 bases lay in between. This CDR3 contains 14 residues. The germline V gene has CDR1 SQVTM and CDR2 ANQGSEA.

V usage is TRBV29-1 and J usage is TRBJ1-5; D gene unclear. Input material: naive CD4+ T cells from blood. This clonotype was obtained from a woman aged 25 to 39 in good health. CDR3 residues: CSVAYSGLNQPQHF. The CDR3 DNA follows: TGCAGCGTTGCTTACAGTGGCCTAAATCAGCCCCAGCATTTT.